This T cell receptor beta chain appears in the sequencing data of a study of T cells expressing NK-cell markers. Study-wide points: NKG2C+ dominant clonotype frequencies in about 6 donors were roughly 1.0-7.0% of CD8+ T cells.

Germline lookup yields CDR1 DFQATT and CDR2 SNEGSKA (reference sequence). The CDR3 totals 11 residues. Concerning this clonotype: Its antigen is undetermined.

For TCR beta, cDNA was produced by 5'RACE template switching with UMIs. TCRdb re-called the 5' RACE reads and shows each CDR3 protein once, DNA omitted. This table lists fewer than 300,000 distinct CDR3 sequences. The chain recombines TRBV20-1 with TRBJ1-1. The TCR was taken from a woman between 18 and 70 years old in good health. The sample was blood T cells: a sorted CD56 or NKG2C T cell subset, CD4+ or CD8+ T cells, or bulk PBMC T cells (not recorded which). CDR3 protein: CSAPKGTEAFF.